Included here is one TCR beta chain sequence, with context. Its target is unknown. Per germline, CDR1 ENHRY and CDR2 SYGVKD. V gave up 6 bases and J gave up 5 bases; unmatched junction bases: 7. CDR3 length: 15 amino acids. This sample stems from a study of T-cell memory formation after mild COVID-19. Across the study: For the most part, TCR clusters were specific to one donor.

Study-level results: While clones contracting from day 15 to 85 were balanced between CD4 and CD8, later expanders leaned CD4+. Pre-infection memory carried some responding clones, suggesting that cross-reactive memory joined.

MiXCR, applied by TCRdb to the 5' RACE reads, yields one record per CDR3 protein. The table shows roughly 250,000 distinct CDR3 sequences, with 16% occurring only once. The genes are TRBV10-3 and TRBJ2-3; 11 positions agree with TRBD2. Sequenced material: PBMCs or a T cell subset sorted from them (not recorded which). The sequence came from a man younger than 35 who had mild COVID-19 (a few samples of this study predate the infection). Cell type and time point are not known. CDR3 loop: CAISRSGGAQDTQYF. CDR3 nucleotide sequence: TGTGCCATCAGCCGTAGCGGGGGGGCCCAAGATACGCAGTATTTT.